This entry concerns a single T cell receptor beta chain. Its target is not known. CDR3 length equals 15 residues. The data were taken from a study of cytomegalovirus exposure and HLA in healthy donors. General observations from the study: A cluster of highly shared sequence variants was likely a sequencing artifact. It was confirmed in vitro that a few of the CMV-associated chains were specific for CMV antigens.

PCR used 60 Vbeta primers and 13 Jbeta primers. The data were produced by immunoSEQ multiplex PCR, yet TCRdb's version contains in-frame clones alone and is incomplete. The sample holds approximately 110,000 clones, approximately 80% seen once. The TCR originated in a middle-aged man in good health and CMV-seronegative. This sequence joins TRBV21-1 and TRBJ1-2; TRBD1, as called in the table, went unchecked against the DNA. TRBV21-1 is termed a pseudogene. The sequencing sample was made of PBMCs. The CDR3: CASSNRTDQGNGYTF. CDR3 DNA sequence: TGTGCCAGCAGCAACCGAACAGACCAGGGGAATGGCTACACCTTC.